This passage covers 27 T cell receptor beta chains from one sample sequenced in a study of cytomegalovirus exposure and HLA in healthy donors. 60 Vbeta and 13 Jbeta primers were used in PCR. Sequenced by immunoSEQ multiplex PCR; TCRdb stores in-frame clones only, minus some. The sample lists about 120,000 clones, around a tenth occurring once. Sample: PBMCs. The receptors derive from a man younger than 45 in good health and CMV-seronegative.

This clone was recorded a few times. The genes are TRBV6-5 and TRBJ2-3, with TRBD2 matching over 8 bases. Trimming removed 0 bases from V and 1 base from J; junction bases left unmatched: 3. The CDR3 has 16 residues. Looked up from germline, CDR1 is MNHEY and CDR2 is SVGAGI. Written as DNA, the CDR3 is TGTGCCAGCAGTTACTCTTTTAGCGGGGGCACAGATACGCAGTATTTT. As protein: CASSYSFSGGTDTQYF.

This chain uses TRBV19 with TRBJ2-3, with 12 bases aligning to TRBD2. Germline V gene lookup returns CDR1 LNHDA and CDR2 SQIVND (reference sequence). Germline trimming cut 5 bases from V and 5 bases from J; bases unmatched to any gene: 5. The CDR3 is 15 residues long. CDR3 DNA sequence: TGTGCCAGTAGTCTACGGACTAGCGGGGAAGATACGCAGTATTTT. Protein sequence: CASSLRTSGEDTQYF.

This clone has only a few counts. J is TRBJ1-5 and V is TRBV7-2, with 8 positions matching TRBD1. In germline, CDR1 is SGHTA, CDR2 FQGNSA. V gave up 5 bases and J gave up 0 bases; unmatched junction bases: 3. CDR3 length equals 15 residues. The CDR3 region has the DNA TGTGCCAGCAGCCGACAGGGGACTAGCAATCAGCCCCAGCATTTT. Translating gives CASSRQGTSNQPQHF. Complete variable domain (other parts from reference TRBV7-2 and TRBJ1-5): GAGVSQSPSNKVTEKGKDVELRCDPISGHTALYWYRQSLGQGLEFLIYFQGNSAPDKSGLPSDRFSAERTGGSVSTLTIQRTQQEDSAVYLCASSRQGTSNQPQHFGDGTRLSIL.

This chain connects TRBV30 to TRBJ2-3; maybe TRBD1 (5 bases). The V gene's germline CDR1 is GTSNPN and CDR2 SVGIG (reference sequence). The CDR3 totals 15 residues. V gave up 1 base and J gave up 4 bases, with 15 bases separating them. Here the CDR3 DNA reads TGTGCCTGGAGTGGAGCGTTAAAAGGGGCAGATACGCAGTATTTT. It is translated as CAWSGALKGADTQYF.

The chain carries TRBV7-2 and TRBJ2-3; TRBD2 agrees at 13 bases. Germline CDR1 and CDR2: SGHTA and FQGNSA. This CDR3 is built from 14 residues. The V gene end was trimmed by 0 bases and the J gene end by 11 bases; junction bases not matched to a gene: 2. The CDR3 coding sequence is TGTGCCAGCAGCTTAGCGGGGACTAGCGGGGAGCAGTATTTT. This encodes CASSLAGTSGEQYF.

The chain combines TRBV28 with TRBJ2-7, with 8 bases lining up with TRBD2. J lost 4 bases, V lost 7 bases, and 12 bases had no gene match. The CDR3 is made up of 15 amino acids. Germline V gene sequence: CDR1 MDHEN, CDR2 SYDVKM. CDR3 sequence reads: CASTQSGTRAYEQYF. The CDR3 bases are TGTGCCAGCACTCAATCCGGGACTAGAGCTTACGAGCAGTACTTC.

The table lists this clone with a few counts. V and J are TRBV7-9 and TRBJ2-7, with a tentative D call TRBD2 (6 bases). Germline CDR1 and CDR2: SEHNR and FQNEAQ (reference sequence). This CDR3 is 14 amino acids long. The ends were cut back, 2 bases at V and 3 bases at J, with 11 bases in the middle. CDR3 sequence (DNA): TGTGCCAGCAGCTTAACGGGAGACGGCTACGAGCAGTACTTC. This sequence encodes CASSLTGDGYEQYF.

The chain combines TRBV4-3 with TRBJ2-3, with 8 positions matching TRBD2. This CDR3 is built from 14 residues. The V gene end was trimmed by 6 bases and the J gene end by 4 bases; junction bases not matched to a gene: 6. CDR1 and CDR2 (germline): LGHNA, YSLEER. The CDR3 is CASRYKAGADTQYF. CDR3 coding DNA: TGCGCCAGCAGATACAAAGCGGGGGCAGATACGCAGTATTTT.

The sample holds a few counts of this clone. This chain connects TRBV29-1 to TRBJ2-3, with D uncertain. V lost 1 base and J lost 3, with 11 bases in between. Germline V gene lookup returns CDR1 SQVTM and CDR2 ANQGSEA. The CDR3 has 14 residues. CDR3 protein: CSVEVLVRTDTQYF. CDR3 DNA: TGCAGCGTTGAAGTTCTAGTACGTACAGATACGCAGTATTTT.

The chain employs TRBV6-6 and TRBJ2-4; no firm D call. Germline CDR1 MNHNY, CDR2 SVGAGI (reference sequence). The CDR3 runs to 16 residues. Trimming removed 5 bases at V and 0 bases at J, with 14 bases between. CDR3 region: CASSRRPDLAKNIQYF. Written as DNA, the CDR3 is TGTGCCAGCAGTCGTCGCCCCGACTTAGCCAAAAACATTCAGTACTTC.

The V call is TRBV2, the J call TRBJ1-5; TRBD1 might be the D (6 bases). The CDR3 loop spans 15 amino acids. CDR1 is SNHLY and CDR2 is FYNNEI in the germline V gene. Trimming shortened V by 6 bases and J by 6 bases, and 18 bases separated the two germline ends. The CDR3 DNA reads TGTGCCAGCAGCTTTGCCTCGGGGGGCTCTCAGCCCCAGCATTTT. Translating it yields CASSFASGGSQPQHF.

CDR3 nucleotide sequence: TGTGCCAGCAGTACCAGCTACGAGCAGTACTTC. It is translated as CASSTSYEQYF. The chain combines TRBV25-1 with TRBJ2-7; D is ambiguous. V lost 5 bases and J 3 bases, leaving 5 bases between the germline ends. This CDR3 region has 11 residues. Germline CDR1 and CDR2: MGHDK and SYGVNS.

The V gene is TRBV7-9, the J gene TRBJ2-3; D is uncertain. The CDR3 totals 13 residues. V was pared by 7 bases and J by 2 bases, with 10 bases between. Germline V gene sequence: CDR1 SEHNR, CDR2 FQNEAQ (reference sequence). The CDR3 loop is CASISSSTDTQYF. CDR3 nucleotides: TGTGCCAGCATAAGCTCATCCACAGATACGCAGTATTTT.

The rearrangement links TRBV19 to TRBJ2-1; 8 nucleotides align to TRBD2. Germline CDR1 and CDR2: LNHDA and SQIVND (reference sequence). Trimming cost V 8 bases and J 4 bases; bases outside gene matches: 13. The CDR3 extends over 16 amino acids. The CDR3 sequence: CASLPSYAGGYNEQFF. CDR3 in DNA: TGTGCCAGTCTCCCCTCGTATGCGGGGGGTTACAATGAGCAGTTCTTC.

V and J are TRBV28 and TRBJ1-3; D perhaps matches TRBD1 (5 bases). V lost 7 bases, J lost 8 bases, and 12 bases lay in between. CDR1 is MDHEN and CDR2 is SYDVKM in the germline V gene. This CDR3 is built from 12 residues. CDR3 amino acids: CASNPRGDTIYF. CDR3 in DNA: TGTGCCAGCAACCCCCGGGGGGACACCATATATTTT.

The chain couples TRBV18 to TRBJ2-7; no reliable D call. The germline CDR1 and CDR2 sequences are KGHSH and LQKENI. The V and J ends lost 3 bases and 0 bases respectively, with 9 bases between them. This CDR3 has 14 residues. The CDR3 loop reads CASSPGTVSYEQYF. The CDR3 nucleotides read TGTGCCAGCTCACCCGGAACAGTCTCCTACGAGCAGTACTTC.

This clone has more than one count but fewer than ten. This chain uses TRBV19 with TRBJ2-3; 7 nucleotides line up with TRBD1. CDR3 length: 16 residues. Per germline, CDR1 LNHDA and CDR2 SQIVND (reference sequence). Unmatched junction bases numbered 8, after V lost 5 bases and J lost 0 bases. The CDR3 region has the DNA TGTGCCAGTAGTCCACCCCGACAGGGAAGCACAGATACGCAGTATTTT. It codes for CASSPPRQGSTDTQYF.

Only a few counts were recorded for this clone. The V call is TRBV2, the J call TRBJ2-7; 11 nucleotides agree with TRBD2. Germline V CDR1 and CDR2: SNHLY, FYNNEI. The CDR3 totals 13 residues. J gave up 3 bases and V 8 bases, and 3 bases lay outside the gene matches. Here the CDR3 reads CASSGTSGYEQYF. In nucleotides, the CDR3 is TGTGCCAGCTCCGGGACTAGCGGCTACGAGCAGTACTTC.

The chain carries TRBV21-1 and TRBJ2-2; TRBD1, as called in the table, went unchecked against the DNA. TRBV21-1 counts as a pseudogene. The CDR3 is 19 residues long. CDR3 coding DNA: TGTGCCAGCAGCAAAGGAGCATTTCGAAGACAACCGAACACCGGGGAGCTGTTTTTT. It codes for CASSKGAFRRQPNTGELFF.

Here the CDR3 reads CASSRIARSSYEQYF. CDR3 bases: TGTGCCAGCAGTCGAATAGCGCGTAGCTCCTACGAGCAGTACTTC. The V gene is TRBV27, the J gene TRBJ2-7, with D tentatively TRBD2 (5 bases). The CDR3 totals 15 residues. V was clipped by 5 bases and J by 0 bases, with 14 bases between them. The germline gives CDR1 MNHEY, CDR2 SMNVEV (reference sequence).

This chain joins TRBV19 and TRBJ2-2; 9 positions match TRBD1. The CDR3 spans 16 residues. The V segment lost 7 bases and the J segment 5 bases; nucleotides outside the gene matches: 11. Looked up from germline, CDR1 is LNHDA and CDR2 is SQIVND (reference sequence). The CDR3 coding sequence is TGTGCCAGTATCCCTGGGGACAGGGTGGGGACCGGGGAGCTGTTTTTT. Its protein is CASIPGDRVGTGELFF.

On this clone itself: The same CDR3 can be traced to other DNA sequences in this sample. The rearrangement links TRBV5-1 to TRBJ2-3; 9 nucleotides align to TRBD1. CDR3 length: 14 amino acids. V dropped 4 bases and J dropped 5; count of bases not matched to a gene: 5. Germline values: CDR1 SGHRS, CDR2 YFSETQ. CDR3 region: CASSVGQGGDTQYF. DNA for the CDR3: TGCGCCAGCAGCGTGGGACAGGGAGGAGATACGCAGTATTTT.

This clone was detected a few times. The gene calls are TRBV10-3 and TRBJ2-4; TRBD1 agrees at 7 bases. There are 19 residues in the CDR3. V was clipped by 0 bases and J by 1 base; unmatched bases: 12. CDR1 is ENHRY, CDR2 SYGVKD, per germline. CDR3 in amino acids: CAISESVMAGGRAKNIQYF. CDR3 coding DNA: TGTGCCATCAGTGAGTCGGTGATGGCAGGGGGTCGGGCCAAAAACATTCAGTACTTC.

The J gene is TRBJ1-1, the V gene TRBV29-1; 9 positions agree with TRBD1. Germline CDR1 SQVTM, CDR2 ANQGSEA. V gave up 7 bases and J gave up 9 bases; unmatched junction bases: 9. The CDR3 consists of 12 residues. Written as DNA, the CDR3 is TGCAGCGCCTCAGGACAGGGGCGGAAAGCTTTCTTT. As protein: CSASGQGRKAFF.

The chain has TRBV19 and TRBJ1-3, with TRBD1 matching over 7 bases. With 6 bases clipped from V and 4 bases from J, the junction kept 9 bases outside the gene matches. The CDR3 sequence is 15 residues long. CDR1 and CDR2 from the germline V gene are LNHDA and SQIVND (reference sequence). The CDR3 nucleotides are TGTGCCAGTAGCCGTCCGGGACAGAGGGGAAACACCATATATTTT. Its protein product is CASSRPGQRGNTIYF.

This clone has more than one count but fewer than ten. This chain uses TRBV7-2 with TRBJ1-2; D gene uncertain. Germline lookup yields CDR1 SGHTA and CDR2 FQGNSA. Trimming took off 2 bases at V and 2 bases at J, with 12 bases between the two ends. CDR3 length equals 15 residues. CDR3 nucleotides: TGTGCCAGCAGCTTACAGGCAGACCGGAACTATGGCTACACCTTC. Translation: CASSLQADRNYGYTF.

The chain has TRBV14 and TRBJ1-6, with D possibly TRBD1 on 5 matching bases. CDR3 size: 15 residues. Trimming took 3 bases from V and 1 from J, leaving 7 bases between them. Per germline, CDR1 SGHDN and CDR2 FVKESK. The CDR3: CASSHRVSYNSPLHF. In DNA form, the CDR3 reads TGTGCCAGCAGCCACAGGGTATCCTATAATTCACCCCTCCACTTT.